Listed below are T cell receptor beta chains from one sample, sequenced in a study of T cells in Graves' hyperthyroidism and ophthalmopathy. Each CDR3 protein gets one entry after TCRdb re-called the multiplex PCR reads with MiXCR. The sample lists around 700,000 distinct CDR3 sequences, under 20% occurring once. Input material: blood. The receptors were gathered from a woman aged 50 to 60 with Graves' hyperthyroidism that later progressed to Graves' ophthalmopathy. The CDR3 runs from the conserved cysteine through the conserved F or W. A D gene is named only where the DNA matches it firmly. Clone size, where shown, is once, few, many, or a class for clones that have expanded.

j_gene,d_gene,abundance,v_gene,CDR3aa,CDR3nt
TRBJ1-1,.,many,TRBV20-1,CSPGRTEAFF,TGCAGTCCCGGGCGGACTGAAGCTTTCTTT
TRBJ2-3,.,.,TRBV7-2,CASSLASPGPLTDTQYF,TGTGCCAGCAGCTTAGCTTCTCCGGGCCCTCTTACAGATACGCAGTATTTT
TRBJ1-1,TRBD1,many,TRBV11-3,CASSLLGQGTEAFF,TGTGCCAGCAGCTTATTGGGACAGGGAACTGAAGCTTTCTTT
TRBJ1-2,.,many,TRBV12-3/TRBV12-4,CASSLATNYGYTF,TGTGCCAGCAGTTTAGCGACGAACTATGGCTACACCTTC
TRBJ2-2,.,.,TRBV27,CASSLWGVNTGELFF,TGTGCCAGCAGTTTGTGGGGAGTTAACACCGGGGAGCTGTTTTTT
TRBJ1-1,.,many,TRBV7-8,CASSPQEIAFF,TGTGCCAGCAGCCCACAGGAAATAGCTTTCTTT
TRBJ2-1,.,.,TRBV5-6,CASSLGRRRLDEQFF,TGTGCCAGCAGCCTCGGGCGGAGACGCCTCGATGAGCAGTTCTTC
TRBJ2-5,.,many,TRBV11-2,CASSSSGETQYF,TGTGCCAGCAGCTCGTCAGGGGAGACCCAGTACTTC
TRBJ2-2,TRBD1,.,TRBV25-1,CASSGATGALTGELFF,TGTGCCAGCAGTGGTGCGACAGGGGCGCTTACCGGGGAGCTGTTTTTT
TRBJ1-2,.,.,TRBV11-2,CASSFYICSARPFTIGQGFGYTF,.
TRBJ2-4,TRBD1,.,TRBV5-1,CASSLDYGDRMGKNIQYF,TGCGCCAGCAGCTTGGATTACGGGGACAGGATGGGGAAAAACATTCAGTACTTC
TRBJ2-5,.,few,TRBV3-1,CASTWGGRAQYF,TGTGCCAGCACCTGGGGGGGGCGCGCCCAGTACTTC
TRBJ1-3,TRBD1,.,TRBV6-1,CASSEVTGGNTIYF,TGTGCCAGCAGTGAAGTGACAGGGGGAAACACCATATATTTT
TRBJ1-1,.,many,TRBV20-1,CSARETARTEAFF,TGCAGTGCTAGAGAGACAGCTAGGACTGAAGCTTTCTTT
TRBJ2-5,.,many,TRBV5-1,CASSFLTQETQYF,TGCGCCAGCAGCTTTTTGACTCAAGAGACCCAGTACTTC
TRBJ1-6,.,few,TRBV3-1,CASSPDSRSPLHF,TGTGCCAGCAGCCCGGACAGTCGCTCACCCCTCCACTTT
TRBJ2-7,TRBD1,few,TRBV6-1,CASSYSDRDAYEQYF,TGTGCCAGCAGTTATTCCGACAGGGATGCCTACGAGCAGTACTTC
TRBJ1-1,.,.,TRBV12-3/TRBV12-4,CASTLSGGRAEAFF,TGTGCCAGCACCTTATCGGGAGGGCGGGCTGAAGCTTTCTTT
TRBJ2-7,TRBD1,.,TRBV5-1,CASTSGTGYEQYF,TGCGCCAGCACCAGTGGGACAGGCTACGAGCAGTACTTC
TRBJ1-2,.,.,TRBV29-1,CSVERWGYGYTF,TGCAGCGTTGAGAGGTGGGGGTATGGCTACACCTTC
TRBJ1-2,.,.,TRBV20-1,CSAHGEGGYGYTF,TGCAGTGCCCACGGGGAGGGAGGCTATGGCTACACCTTC
TRBJ2-3,TRBD1,few,TRBV7-2,CASSLFLQGDTQYF,TGTGCCAGCAGCTTATTCTTACAGGGGGATACGCAGTATTTT
TRBJ1-5,.,.,TRBV2,CASREDGERPQHF,TGTGCCAGCAGGGAGGACGGCGAGCGGCCCCAGCATTTT
TRBJ2-7,.,many,TRBV4-1,CASSPPGQNLYEQYF,TGCGCCAGCAGCCCACCGGGACAAAATCTCTACGAGCAGTACTTC
TRBJ2-7,.,few,TRBV5-1,CASSLSTGYEQYF,TGCGCCAGCAGCTTGTCTACAGGTTACGAGCAGTACTTC
TRBJ1-6,.,few,TRBV10-3,CAISESVLGSPLHF,TGTGCCATCAGTGAGTCGGTTTTGGGGTCACCCCTCCACTTT
TRBJ1-2,.,.,TRBV5-5,CASSFEWGDYGYTF,TGTGCCAGCAGCTTCGAGTGGGGCGACTATGGCTACACCTTC
TRBJ1-2,TRBD1,few,TRBV6-1,CASRIRDSFFYGYTF,TGTGCCAGCAGGATTCGGGACAGCTTTTTCTATGGCTACACCTTC
TRBJ2-1,.,many,TRBV7-8,CASSLALETYNEQFF,TGTGCCAGCAGCTTAGCTCTGGAAACCTACAATGAGCAGTTCTTC
TRBJ1-1,TRBD1,many,TRBV30,CAWAQDRARAEAFF,TGTGCCTGGGCTCAGGACAGGGCAAGGGCTGAAGCTTTCTTT
TRBJ2-5,TRBD2,.,TRBV6-1,CASKFLAGQETQYF,TGTGCCAGCAAATTCTTAGCGGGGCAAGAGACCCAGTACTTC
TRBJ1-2,.,many,TRBV18,CASSPSQGGSGYGYTF,TGTGCCAGCTCACCTTCCCAGGGCGGGAGTGGGTATGGCTACACCTTC
TRBJ2-5,.,many,TRBV7-2,CASTTLGLSQETQYF,TGTGCCAGCACCACCCTTGGACTAAGTCAAGAGACCCAGTACTTC
TRBJ2-2,.,few,TRBV5-1,CASSRGYLGTGELFF,TGCGCCAGCAGCAGAGGGTATTTGGGCACCGGGGAGCTGTTTTTT
TRBJ1-5,.,.,TRBV28,CASRSQGLYNQPQHF,TGTGCCAGCAGGTCTCAGGGGTTGTACAATCAGCCCCAGCATTTT
TRBJ2-5,TRBD1,many,TRBV11-1,CASSPRDRGRLETQYF,TGTGCCAGCAGCCCGCGGGACAGGGGGCGTTTGGAGACCCAGTACTTC
TRBJ2-3,.,many,TRBV12-3/TRBV12-4,CASRPIGQADTQYF,TGTGCCAGCAGACCGATTGGCCAGGCAGATACGCAGTATTTT
TRBJ2-1,TRBD1,many,TRBV27,CASSLDEPGQAYNEQFF,TGTGCCAGCAGTTTAGACGAACCGGGACAGGCCTACAATGAGCAGTTCTTC
TRBJ2-3,.,.,TRBV20-1,CSTHPLTSTDTQYF,TGCAGTACTCACCCACTTACAAGCACAGATACGCAGTATTTT
TRBJ2-4,TRBD2,.,TRBV2,CASSEVQPSGGVAKNIQYF,TGTGCCAGCAGTGAAGTCCAGCCTAGCGGGGGGGTAGCCAAAAACATTCAGTACTTC
TRBJ1-2,TRBD1,many,TRBV11-2,CASSLDRFPDRVYGYTF,TGTGCCAGCAGCTTAGATCGGTTCCCCGACAGGGTCTATGGCTACACCTTC
TRBJ1-6,TRBD1,many,TRBV11-2,CASSLGGQGRTYNSPLHF,TGTGCCAGCAGCTTAGGGGGACAGGGGCGCACCTATAATTCACCCCTCCACTTT
TRBJ2-2,TRBD2,many,TRBV11-2,CASISSGGNTGELFF,TGTGCCAGCATCTCGAGCGGGGGGAACACCGGGGAGCTGTTTTTT
TRBJ2-4,.,many,TRBV7-2,CASSFNLMNIQYF,TGTGCCAGCAGCTTTAATCTCATGAACATTCAGTACTTC
TRBJ2-2,.,.,TRBV7-2,CASSLDLRAAGELFF,TGTGCCAGCAGCTTAGATCTCCGGGCGGCCGGGGAGCTGTTTTTT
TRBJ1-2,.,.,TRBV9,CASSVDAGTEGYTF,TGTGCCAGCAGCGTAGACGCAGGGACGGAGGGCTACACCTTC
TRBJ2-1,.,.,TRBV7-9,CASSFRAHEQFF,TGTGCCAGCAGCTTCAGGGCGCATGAGCAGTTCTTC
TRBJ2-2,.,many,TRBV3-1,CASSQDFLVLSTGELFF,TGTGCCAGCAGCCAAGATTTTCTTGTCCTTTCCACCGGGGAGCTGTTTTTT
TRBJ1-1,.,many,TRBV27,CASSVRGTEAFF,TGTGCCAGCAGTGTTCGGGGAACTGAAGCTTTCTTT
TRBJ2-1,.,few,TRBV7-3,CASSTLRAGEQFF,TGTGCCAGCAGCACACTCAGGGCGGGTGAGCAGTTCTTC
TRBJ1-1,TRBD1,many,TRBV7-6,CASSTRQGRSLNTEAFF,TGTGCCAGCAGCACCCGACAGGGCCGATCCCTGAACACTGAAGCTTTCTTT
TRBJ2-1,TRBD2,few,TRBV5-4,CASSLTSGAYNEQFF,TGTGCCAGCAGCTTAACTAGCGGGGCCTACAATGAGCAGTTCTTC
TRBJ2-7,TRBD2,.,TRBV7-2,CASSLGTSVEMQYF,TGTGCCAGCAGCCTCGGGACTAGCGTGGAGATGCAGTACTTC
TRBJ1-1,.,.,TRBV24-1,CATSDFGTAPRGTEAFF,TGTGCCACCAGTGATTTCGGGACCGCTCCTCGAGGGACTGAAGCTTTCTTT
TRBJ2-1,TRBD2,few,TRBV7-9,CASSSLLAANEQFF,TGTGCCAGCAGCTCGCTACTAGCGGCCAATGAGCAGTTCTTC
TRBJ1-2,TRBD1,.,TRBV6-9,CASSYTTGSGYTF,TGTGCCAGCAGTTACACGACAGGGTCAGGCTACACCTTC
TRBJ2-3,.,.,TRBV29-1,CSVEGMGGRADTQYF,TGCAGCGTTGAAGGAATGGGGGGCAGAGCAGATACGCAGTATTTT